This T cell receptor (beta chain) was captured in a study of vaccination and CD4 T cells after COVID-19. Whole-study context: Blood was drawn a median about 75 days post second dose, range 14 to 241.

The germline gives CDR1 KGHDR, CDR2 SFDVKD. V was clipped by 1 base and J by 3 bases; unmatched bases: 5. This CDR3 is built from 17 residues. Indicated treatment: roughly ten-day PBMC culture with coronavirus spike peptide pools or control peptides (ViraFEST assay). This clonotype showed up just a few times. The antigen remains undetermined. Sequence data for DNA of cultured CD4+ T cells were generated by the Oncomine TCR Beta short-read assay. TCRdb called the PCR reads again in MiXCR, with one record for every CDR3 protein. The sample holds about 18,000 distinct CDR3 sequences, around 56% seen once.

Source material: CD4+ T cells from blood, cultured in vitro. The sequence was collected from a human donor who had recovered from COVID-19. The V gene is TRBV24-1, the J gene TRBJ2-1; 10 bases line up with TRBD2. The CDR3 DNA follows: TGTGCCACCAGTGATTTCTCTAGCGGGAGTCTCTACAATGAGCAGTTCTTC. It yields the protein CATSDFSSGSLYNEQFF.